This T cell receptor beta chain was sequenced for a study of T cells after yellow fever vaccination. Study results and limitations: Subsequent to the booster, the majority of primary-vaccination clones reappeared (roughly 96% CD4, 85% to 90% CD8). Abundant bulk-population clonotypes could contaminate the FACS-sorted repertoires. Of the clonotypes, a small share occurred in both CD4 and CD8 compartments.

This clonotype turned up a few times. Its matching antigen is unknown. The CDR3 has 14 residues. Germline loops: CDR1 SGHRS, CDR2 YFSETQ. The V end was cut by 4 bases, the J end by 6 bases, with 16 bases between. They built TCR cDNA with 5'RACE template switching, a step that put in a universal primer site and UMIs. TCRdb re-called the 5' RACE reads with MiXCR, one entry per CDR3 protein. The table includes hundreds of thousands of distinct CDR3 sequences, approximately 3.9% detected once. The chain carries TRBV5-1 and TRBJ1-2; D possibly corresponds to TRBD1 (6 bases). The sample here was PBMCs, taken on the day of the yellow fever booster vaccination. The TCR originated in a man aged 18 to 30 who received the YFV17D yellow fever vaccine. CDR3 amino acids: CASSIRGQPDGYTF. The CDR3 DNA is TGCGCCAGCAGCATACGTGGACAGCCAGATGGCTACACCTTC.